The 12 T cell receptor beta chains presented below share a single source sample, sequenced in a study of cytomegalovirus exposure and HLA in healthy donors. The PCR made use of 60 Vbeta and 13 Jbeta primers. Data came from immunoSEQ multiplex PCR; TCRdb stores just in-frame clones and leaves some out. The sample carries about 100,000 clones, more than 60% recorded once. Sequencing used PBMCs. These receptors were collected from a woman aged 18-35 years in good health and CMV-seropositive.

There are a few counts of this clone. The chain employs TRBV5-4 and TRBJ1-1, with D maybe TRBD1 (6 bases). The CDR3 is 15 residues long. With 3 bases removed from V and 1 base from J, the gap between germline ends came to 13 bases. Germline V gives CDR1 SGHNT, CDR2 YYREEE (reference sequence). The CDR3 reads CASSSPRTANTEAFF. The CDR3 DNA reads as TGTGCCAGCAGCTCACCGAGGACAGCGAACACTGAAGCTTTCTTT.

J is TRBJ2-1 and V is TRBV5-6, with D possibly TRBD2 on 6 matching bases. CDR3 length equals 15 residues. Germline lookup yields CDR1 SGHDT and CDR2 YYEEEE. Trimming removed 3 bases at V and 5 bases at J, with 15 bases between. The CDR3 is CASSSGGGNNNEQFF. CDR3 sequence (DNA): TGTGCCAGCAGCTCCGGCGGCGGGAATAACAATGAGCAGTTCTTC.

The chain couples TRBV7-9 to TRBJ2-5; a weak D match, TRBD1 (5 bases). Germline V gene sequence: CDR1 SEHNR, CDR2 FQNEAQ (reference sequence). The CDR3 has 14 residues. Trimming took 1 base from V and 2 from J, leaving 8 bases between them. DNA of the CDR3: TGTGCCAGCAGCTTAGAGGGGCATCAAGAGACCCAGTACTTC. Protein product: CASSLEGHQETQYF.

J is TRBJ2-7 and V is TRBV4-1; 8 bases fit TRBD1. The CDR3 is made up of 15 amino acids. Unmatched junction bases numbered 7, after V lost 0 bases and J lost 6 bases. Germline CDR1 and CDR2: MGHRA and YSYEKL. The CDR3 protein is CASSQDSGQGREQYF. In DNA form, the CDR3 reads TGCGCCAGCAGCCAAGATTCAGGACAGGGCCGCGAGCAGTACTTC.

The chain is built from TRBV23-1 and TRBJ2-7; perhaps TRBD1 as D (6 bases). TRBV23-1 has ORF status, its function being uncertain. The length of the CDR3 is 11 residues. Trimming pared 7 bases from V and 12 bases from J, leaving 16 bases between. CDR3 DNA sequence: TGCGCCAGCAAATCGGCAGGGGCACTGTACTTC. Translation: CASKSAGALYF.

The rearrangement joins TRBV28 to TRBJ1-5; 7 nucleotides agree with TRBD1. From germline, CDR1 is MDHEN and CDR2 SYDVKM. The J segment lost 3 bases and the V segment lost 5 bases, leaving 7 bases of the junction unmatched. The CDR3 is 15 residues long. The CDR3 reads CASSRPGQYNQPQHF. The CDR3 DNA sequence: TGTGCCAGCAGTCGTCCGGGACAGTACAATCAGCCCCAGCATTTT.

The V and J genes are TRBV6-4 and TRBJ2-5; 9 nucleotides align to TRBD2. Per germline, CDR1 MRHNA and CDR2 SNTAGT. The CDR3 extends over 17 amino acids. V gave up 0 bases and J gave up 1 base; unmatched junction bases: 6. CDR3 DNA: TGTGCCAGCAGTGACTCGGCGGGAGGGCCCCCCCAAGAGACCCAGTACTTC. This sequence encodes CASSDSAGGPPQETQYF.

This chain links TRBV28 with TRBJ2-7, with D perhaps matching TRBD1 (6 bases). The CDR3 spans 14 residues. Germline V gene sequence: CDR1 MDHEN, CDR2 SYDVKM. Trimming pared 3 bases from V and 3 bases from J, leaving 12 bases between. The CDR3 spells CASSLFRGDYEQYF. CDR3 coding DNA: TGTGCCAGCAGTTTGTTCAGGGGAGACTACGAGCAGTACTTC.

The chain uses TRBV28 and TRBJ2-7, with D unclear. Between the trimmed V and J ends, which lost 3 bases and 0 bases, there was a span of 12 bases. This CDR3 is 15 amino acids long. Germline loops: CDR1 MDHEN, CDR2 SYDVKM. DNA for the CDR3: TGTGCCAGCAGTTTCCGCGGTCCTAGCTCCTACGAGCAGTACTTC. Its protein is CASSFRGPSSYEQYF.

This clone was counted a few times. This chain links TRBV6-1 with TRBJ1-1; D uncertain. CDR1 and CDR2 from the germline V gene are MNHNS and SASEGT. The CDR3 length is 13 residues. Trimming left V 7 bases short and J 0 bases short, with 9 bases between. In DNA form, the CDR3 reads TGTGCCAGCACAGGTGTCATGAACACTGAAGCTTTCTTT. Encoded protein: CASTGVMNTEAFF.

The chain couples TRBV6-1 to TRBJ1-1; D is perhaps TRBD1 (6 bases). The CDR3 covers 13 residues. V gave up 8 bases and J gave up 3 bases, with 13 bases separating them. The germline gives CDR1 MNHNS, CDR2 SASEGT. Here the CDR3 reads CASPGHRDTEAFF. DNA for the CDR3: TGTGCCAGCCCGGGACACAGAGACACTGAAGCTTTCTTT.

The genes are TRBV18 and TRBJ2-6, with 9 bases that match TRBD1. Germline V gene data show CDR1 as KGHSH and CDR2 as LQKENI. This CDR3 region has 19 residues. Trimming removed 3 bases from V and 0 bases from J; junction bases left unmatched: 9. In DNA, the CDR3 is TGTGCCAGCTCACCGAGAAGGACAGGGGTGGGCTCTGGGGCCAACGTCCTGACTTTC. Translated: CASSPRRTGVGSGANVLTF.